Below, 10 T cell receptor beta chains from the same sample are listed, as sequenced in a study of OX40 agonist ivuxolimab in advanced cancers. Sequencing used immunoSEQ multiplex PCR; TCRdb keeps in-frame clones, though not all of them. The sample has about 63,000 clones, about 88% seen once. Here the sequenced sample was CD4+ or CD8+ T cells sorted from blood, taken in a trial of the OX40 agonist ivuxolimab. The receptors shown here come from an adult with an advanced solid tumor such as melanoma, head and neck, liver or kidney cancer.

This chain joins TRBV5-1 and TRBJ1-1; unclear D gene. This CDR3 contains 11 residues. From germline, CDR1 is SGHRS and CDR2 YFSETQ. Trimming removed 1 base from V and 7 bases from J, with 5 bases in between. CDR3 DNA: TGCGCCAGCAGCTTGAGAAATGAAGCTTTCTTT. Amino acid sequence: CASSLRNEAFF.

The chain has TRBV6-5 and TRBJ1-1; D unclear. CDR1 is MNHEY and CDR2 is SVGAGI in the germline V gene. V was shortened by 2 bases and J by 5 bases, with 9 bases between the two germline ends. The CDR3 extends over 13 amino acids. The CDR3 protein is CASSYRRWTEAFF. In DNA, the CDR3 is TGTGCCAGCAGTTACAGGAGGTGGACTGAAGCTTTCTTT.

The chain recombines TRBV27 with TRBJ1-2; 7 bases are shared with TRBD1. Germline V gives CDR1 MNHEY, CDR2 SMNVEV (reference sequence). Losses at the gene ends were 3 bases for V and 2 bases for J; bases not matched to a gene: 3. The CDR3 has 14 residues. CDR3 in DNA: TGTGCCAGCAGTTTGGTACAGGGGAACTATGGCTACACCTTC. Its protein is CASSLVQGNYGYTF.

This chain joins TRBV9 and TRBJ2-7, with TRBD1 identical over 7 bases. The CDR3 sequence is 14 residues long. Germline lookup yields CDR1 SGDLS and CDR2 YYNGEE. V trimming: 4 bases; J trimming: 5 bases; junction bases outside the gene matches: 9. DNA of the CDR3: TGTGCCAGCAGCCCAACGACAGGGTCGGACGAGCAGTACTTC. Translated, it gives CASSPTTGSDEQYF.

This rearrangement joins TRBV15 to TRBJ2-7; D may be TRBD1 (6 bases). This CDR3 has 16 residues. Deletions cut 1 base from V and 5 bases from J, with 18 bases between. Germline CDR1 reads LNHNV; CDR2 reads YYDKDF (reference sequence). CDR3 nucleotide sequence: TGTGCCACCAGCAGAGCGACGACAGGAATCAGGGACGAGCAGTACTTC. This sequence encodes CATSRATTGIRDEQYF. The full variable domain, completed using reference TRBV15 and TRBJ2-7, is DAMVIQNPRYQVTQFGKPVTLSCSQTLNHNVMYWYQQKSSQAPKLLFHYYDKDFNNEADTPDNFQSRRPNTSFCFLDIRSPGLGDTAMYLCATSRATTGIRDEQYFGPGTRLTVT.

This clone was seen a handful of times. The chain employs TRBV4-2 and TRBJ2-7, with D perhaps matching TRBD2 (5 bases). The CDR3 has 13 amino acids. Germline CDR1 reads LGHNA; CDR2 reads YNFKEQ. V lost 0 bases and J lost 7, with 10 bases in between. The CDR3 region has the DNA TGTGCCAGCAGCCAAGACATGGGGAGAGAGCAGTACTTC. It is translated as CASSQDMGREQYF.

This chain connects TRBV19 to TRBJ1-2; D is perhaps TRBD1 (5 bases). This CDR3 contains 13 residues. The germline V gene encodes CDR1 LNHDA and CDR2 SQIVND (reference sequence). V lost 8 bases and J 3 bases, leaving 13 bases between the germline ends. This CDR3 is CASAGYVDYGYTF. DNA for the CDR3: TGTGCCAGTGCAGGGTATGTTGACTATGGCTACACCTTC.

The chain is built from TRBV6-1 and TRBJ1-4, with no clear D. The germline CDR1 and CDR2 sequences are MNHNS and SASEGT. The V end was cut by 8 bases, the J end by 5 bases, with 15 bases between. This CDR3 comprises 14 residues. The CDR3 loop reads CASGGKAVNEKLFF. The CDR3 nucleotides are TGTGCCAGCGGAGGGAAGGCAGTAAATGAAAAACTGTTTTTT.

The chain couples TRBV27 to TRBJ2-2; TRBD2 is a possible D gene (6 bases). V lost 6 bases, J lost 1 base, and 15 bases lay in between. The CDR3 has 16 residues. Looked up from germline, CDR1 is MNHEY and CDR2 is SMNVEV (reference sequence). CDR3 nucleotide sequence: TGTGCCAGCAGGGGACTGGGGGGAGAGAACACCGGGGAGCTGTTTTTT. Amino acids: CASRGLGGENTGELFF.

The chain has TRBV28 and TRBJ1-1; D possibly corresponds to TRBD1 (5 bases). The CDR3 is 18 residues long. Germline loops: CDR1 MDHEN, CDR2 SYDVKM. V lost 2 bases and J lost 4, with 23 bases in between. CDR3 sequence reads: CASSLNRGVREGGTEAFF. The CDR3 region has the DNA TGTGCCAGCAGTTTAAATAGGGGCGTGAGGGAGGGTGGCACTGAAGCTTTCTTT.